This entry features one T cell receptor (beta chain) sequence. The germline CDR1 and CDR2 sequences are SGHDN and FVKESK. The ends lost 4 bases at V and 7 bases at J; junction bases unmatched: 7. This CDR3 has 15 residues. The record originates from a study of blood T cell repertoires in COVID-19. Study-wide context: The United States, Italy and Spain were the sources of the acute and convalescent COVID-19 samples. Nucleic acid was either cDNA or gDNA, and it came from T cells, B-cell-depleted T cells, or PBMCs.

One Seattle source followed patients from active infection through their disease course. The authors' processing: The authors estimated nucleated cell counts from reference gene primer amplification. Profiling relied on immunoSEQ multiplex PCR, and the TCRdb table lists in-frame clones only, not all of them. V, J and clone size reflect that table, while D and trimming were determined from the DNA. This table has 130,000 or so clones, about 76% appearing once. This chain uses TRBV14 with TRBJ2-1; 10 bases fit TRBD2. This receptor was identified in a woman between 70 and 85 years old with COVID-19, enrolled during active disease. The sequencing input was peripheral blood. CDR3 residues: CASSLKAGGSNEQFF. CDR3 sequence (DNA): TGTGCCAGCAGCCTTAAAGCGGGGGGGAGTAATGAGCAGTTCTTC.